The 21 T cell receptor beta chains given below trace back to one sample, sequenced in a study of blood T cells in healthy people across ages. Then a second PCR, running about 7 to 11 cycles, was carried out with a sample-barcoded 5' primer and a J-beta primer mix. TCRdb used MiXCR to reprocess the 5' RACE reads, holding one entry per CDR3 protein. Counted here are 1.5 million to 2 million distinct CDR3 sequences, 25% to 30% occurring once; the ten biggest clones make up 7% to 9%. Sequencing was done on a sample of blood. The receptors were gathered from a woman aged 30 to 39 in good health.

V is TRBV7-9 and J is TRBJ1-1, with 7 bases lining up with TRBD1. The V and J ends lost 7 bases and 5 bases, in that order; junction bases with no gene match: 7. Per germline, CDR1 SEHNR and CDR2 FQNEAQ (reference sequence). CDR3 size: 13 residues. CDR3 amino acids: CASTSDRATEAFF. The CDR3, as DNA: TGTGCCAGCACCTCCGACAGGGCTACTGAAGCTTTCTTT.

The CDR3 DNA reads TGTGCCAGCAGCGTCGCCTGGGCGGGAGCTATCGGTGAGCAGTTCTTC. Protein: CASSVAWAGAIGEQFF. V and J are TRBV9 and TRBJ2-1, with 7 bases fitting TRBD2. Germline CDR1 reads SGDLS; CDR2 reads YYNGEE. The CDR3 sequence is 16 residues long. J was trimmed by 9 bases and V by 2 bases; bases with no gene match: 14.

Many counts were recorded for this clonotype. This chain uses TRBV6-5 with TRBJ1-2; 9 bases agree with TRBD1. V was clipped by 5 bases and J by 8 bases; unmatched bases: 9. CDR3 length equals 14 residues. Germline V gives CDR1 MNHEY, CDR2 SVGAGI. CDR3 region: CASSTSGTGSGYTF. In DNA, the CDR3 is TGTGCCAGCAGTACTTCCGGGACAGGGAGCGGCTACACCTTC.

The chain employs TRBV6-5 and TRBJ1-3; no clear D gene. The germline V gene encodes CDR1 MNHEY and CDR2 SVGAGI. This CDR3 is 15 amino acids long. Here the CDR3 DNA reads TGTGCGAGTCGATTAGCCCGGAGTTCTGGAAACACCATATATTTT. Encoded protein: CASRLARSSGNTIYF.

This clonotype was picked up a small number of times. The rearrangement uses TRBV6-1 and TRBJ2-2, with D possibly matching TRBD2 (6 bases). The CDR3 spans 15 residues. The V and J ends lost 6 bases and 9 bases respectively, with 20 bases between them. CDR1 and CDR2 (germline): MNHNS, SASEGT. The CDR3 DNA reads as TGTGCCAGCAGGATTCTTGGGGGGTCGTCAAGGGAGCTGTTTTTT. Translation gives CASRILGGSSRELFF.

Points on this clonotype: This could be a read error, since a much larger clone is one nucleotide away. J is TRBJ2-6 and V is TRBV20-1; D gene uncertain. V was cut by 0 bases and J by 3 bases, with 9 bases left in between. This CDR3 contains 15 residues. Per germline, CDR1 DFQATT and CDR2 SNEGSKA (reference sequence). Here the CDR3 DNA reads TGCAGTGCTAGAGATTTGAGTCTTGGGGCCAACGTCCTGACTTTC. Residues: CSARDLSLGANVLTF.

This clonotype was found many times. The chain couples TRBV12-3 or TRBV12-4 to TRBJ2-1; no definite D call. The CDR3 is 12 residues long. The V end was cut by 0 bases, the J end by 13 bases, with 10 bases between. Written as DNA, the CDR3 is TGTGCCAGCAGTTTAGCGCTGTTCGTACAGTTCTTC. Translation gives CASSLALFVQFF.

This chain connects TRBV9 to TRBJ2-4, with 8 bases that match TRBD2. This CDR3 is 14 amino acids long. Trimming removed 3 bases from V and 8 bases from J; junction bases left unmatched: 7. Germline lookup yields CDR1 SGDLS and CDR2 YYNGEE. This CDR3 is CASSAGLAWDIQYF. DNA of the CDR3: TGTGCCAGCAGCGCCGGACTAGCCTGGGACATTCAGTACTTC.

V is TRBV20-1 and J is TRBJ1-1, with a weak D call TRBD1 (5 bases). CDR1 and CDR2 from the germline V gene are DFQATT and SNEGSKA (reference sequence). Between the trimmed V and J ends, which lost 2 bases and 6 bases, there was a span of 10 bases. This CDR3 spans 12 amino acids. In nucleotides, the CDR3 is TGCAGTGCTAGATCCGACAGATCTGAAGCTTTCTTT. Translated: CSARSDRSEAFF.

A few counts support this clonotype. The CDR3 DNA is TGCAGTGCTTCCAGGGACTACGAGCAGTACTTC. Translation: CSASRDYEQYF. The chain uses TRBV20-1 and TRBJ2-7; TRBD1 is a possible D gene (5 bases). The CDR3 is 11 residues long. Trimming stripped 5 bases from V and 3 bases from J, with 8 bases between. Germline-derived CDR1 and CDR2 are DFQATT and SNEGSKA (reference sequence).

The chain's CDR3 is CASSLGLAGANTGELFF. CDR3 DNA sequence: TGTGCCAGCAGCTTGGGACTAGCGGGGGCGAACACCGGGGAGCTGTTTTTT. This sequence joins TRBV7-9 and TRBJ2-2, with 14 bases identical to TRBD2. V lost 3 bases and J lost 0; bases outside the gene matches: 0. The CDR3 is 17 residues long. Germline assignment: CDR1 SEHNR and CDR2 FQNEAQ (reference sequence).

The CDR3 DNA is TGCAGTGCCGGGATTAGTGAGCGGGGGGGGGATGAGCAGTTCTTC. It is translated as CSAGISERGGDEQFF. This chain links TRBV20-1 with TRBJ2-1, with TRBD2 identical over 10 bases. This CDR3 is built from 15 residues. Germline V CDR1 and CDR2: DFQATT, SNEGSKA (reference sequence). Trimming took 6 bases from V and 8 from J; bases not matched to a gene: 13.

This clonotype has just a few counts. A single base separates this from a much larger clone, so it may be a read error. CDR3 in DNA: TGCAGGGCAATCCGCCAGGAGACCCAGTACTTC. This gives the protein CRAIRQETQYF. The V call is TRBV20-1, the J call TRBJ2-5; no reliable D call. Germline CDR1 reads DFQATT; CDR2 reads SNEGSKA (reference sequence). This CDR3 contains 11 residues.

V and J are TRBV20-1 and TRBJ1-4, with D tentatively TRBD1 (6 bases). The CDR3 runs 14 residues. CDR1 and CDR2 (germline): DFQATT, SNEGSKA (reference sequence). Trimming shortened V by 6 bases and J by 1 base, and 12 bases separated the two germline ends. CDR3 sequence: CSAKGDITNEKLFF. In nucleotides, the CDR3 is TGCAGTGCCAAAGGGGACATAACTAATGAAAAACTGTTTTTT.

V is TRBV2 and J is TRBJ1-2; a possible D gene is TRBD1 (6 bases). The length of the CDR3 is 16 residues. V was trimmed by 10 bases and J by 2 bases, leaving 23 bases between them. Germline V gene data show CDR1 as SNHLY and CDR2 as FYNNEI. The CDR3 sequence: CAILNNRAERNYGYTF. The CDR3 nucleotides read TGTGCCATCCTCAACAACAGGGCAGAAAGGAACTATGGCTACACCTTC.

In regard to this clonotype: A much larger clone lies a single base off, so this may be a read error. The CDR3: CSTMAAGSYGYTF. DNA of the CDR3: TGCAGTACCATGGCGGCAGGCAGCTATGGCTACACCTTC. V gene TRBV20-1 combines with J gene TRBJ1-2; D unclear. The CDR3 is 13 residues long. Germline assignment: CDR1 DFQATT and CDR2 SNEGSKA (reference sequence). V shed 8 bases and J shed 4 bases, with 17 bases lying between them.

This clonotype was seen only once. The chain uses TRBV5-1 and TRBJ2-1; D gene ambiguous. Looked up from germline, CDR1 is SGHRS and CDR2 is YFSETQ. The CDR3 consists of 14 residues. The ends were cut back, 1 base at V and 8 bases at J, with 13 bases in the middle. CDR3 DNA sequence: TGCGCCAGCAGCTTGTCGGGTGGTAGGGATGAGCAGTTCTTC. Translating it yields CASSLSGGRDEQFF.

The sample holds a few counts of this clonotype. This sequence joins TRBV3-1 and TRBJ2-3, with 10 bases matching TRBD2. The trim removed 0 bases at V and 8 bases at J, leaving 11 bases unmatched. The CDR3 contains 17 residues. Germline V CDR1 and CDR2: LGHDT, YNNKEL (reference sequence). The chain's CDR3 is CASSQESLAGVLGTQYF. The CDR3 DNA follows: TGTGCCAGCAGCCAAGAAAGCCTAGCGGGAGTTCTAGGTACGCAGTATTTT.

This clonotype came up a few times. The genes are TRBV12-3 or TRBV12-4 and TRBJ1-1, with a weak D call TRBD1 (5 bases). Trimming pared 7 bases from V and 1 base from J, leaving 10 bases between. This CDR3 is built from 13 residues. CDR3 loop: CASILGANTEAFF. CDR3 coding DNA: TGTGCCAGCATCCTAGGGGCGAACACTGAAGCTTTCTTT.

This clonotype was found many times. V usage is TRBV5-1 and J usage is TRBJ2-7, with D possibly matching TRBD2 (6 bases). V was shortened by 0 bases and J by 0 bases, with 13 bases between the two germline ends. CDR3 length: 16 residues. Germline lookup yields CDR1 SGHRS and CDR2 YFSETQ. This CDR3 reads CASSLAAGGTSYEQYF. CDR3 nucleotide sequence: TGCGCCAGCAGCTTGGCCGCCGGGGGAACCTCCTACGAGCAGTACTTC.

This clonotype was found many times. This CDR3 reads CASSTGVYEQYF. The CDR3 nucleotides are TGTGCCAGCAGTACAGGTGTTTACGAGCAGTACTTC. This chain connects TRBV25-1 to TRBJ2-7; perhaps TRBD1 as D (5 bases). V was pared by 5 bases and J by 4 bases, with 9 bases between. The CDR3 is 12 residues long. Germline loops: CDR1 MGHDK, CDR2 SYGVNS.